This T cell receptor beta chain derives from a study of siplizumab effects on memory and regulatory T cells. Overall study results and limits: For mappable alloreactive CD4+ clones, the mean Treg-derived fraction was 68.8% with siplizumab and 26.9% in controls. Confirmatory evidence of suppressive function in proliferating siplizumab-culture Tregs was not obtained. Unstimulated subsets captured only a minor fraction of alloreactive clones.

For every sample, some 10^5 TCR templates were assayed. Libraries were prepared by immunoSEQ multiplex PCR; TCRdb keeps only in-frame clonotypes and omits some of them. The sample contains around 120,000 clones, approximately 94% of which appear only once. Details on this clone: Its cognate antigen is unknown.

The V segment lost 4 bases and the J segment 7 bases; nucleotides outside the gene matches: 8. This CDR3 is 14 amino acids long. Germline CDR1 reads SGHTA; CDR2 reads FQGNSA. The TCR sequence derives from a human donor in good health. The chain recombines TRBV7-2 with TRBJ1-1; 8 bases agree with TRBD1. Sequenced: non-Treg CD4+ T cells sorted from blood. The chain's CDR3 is CASSWNRGLDEAFF. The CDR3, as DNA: TGTGCCAGCAGCTGGAACAGGGGGTTGGATGAAGCTTTCTTT.